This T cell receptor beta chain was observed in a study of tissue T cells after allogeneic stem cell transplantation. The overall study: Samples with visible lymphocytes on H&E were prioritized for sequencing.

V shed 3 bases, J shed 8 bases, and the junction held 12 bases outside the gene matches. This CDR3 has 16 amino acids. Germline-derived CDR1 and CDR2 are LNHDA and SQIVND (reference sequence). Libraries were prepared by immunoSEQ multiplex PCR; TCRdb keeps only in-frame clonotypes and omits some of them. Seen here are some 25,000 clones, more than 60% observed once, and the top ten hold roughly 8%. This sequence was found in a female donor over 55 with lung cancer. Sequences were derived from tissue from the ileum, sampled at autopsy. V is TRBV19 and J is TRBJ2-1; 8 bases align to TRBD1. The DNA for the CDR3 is TGTGCCAGTAGTATTAGGTTGGGGACAGGCGGCGATGAGCAGTTCTTC. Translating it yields CASSIRLGTGGDEQFF.